Described below is a single T cell receptor (beta chain) sequence and its context. Antigen specificity is unknown. Regarding time point: cycle 4 day 1 (C4D1), after 6 weeks of nivolumab. Every patient relapsed after autologous stem cell transplantation, and brentuximab vedotin exposure varied. The repertoire was sequenced with immunoSEQ multiplex PCR; TCRdb's copy has only in-frame clones and lacks some. The sample includes about 47,000 clones, roughly three quarters of them seen just once. This entry comes from a study of PD-1 blockade in classical Hodgkin lymphoma. Study observations and caveats: Reports described newly diagnosed patients as having lower baseline TCR diversity than healthy donors. Excluded were patients who started nivolumab under 1 year after ASCT, a group that had lower diversity.

This CDR3 has 15 residues. Germline CDR1 is SGHRS and CDR2 is YFSETQ. Deletions cut 5 bases from V and 0 bases from J, with 14 bases between. The J gene is TRBJ1-2, the V gene TRBV5-1; D is uncertain. The starting material was peripheral blood mononuclear cells (PBMCs), obtained before the fourth cycle of nivolumab. The clonotype was recovered from a human donor with classical Hodgkin lymphoma. Here the CDR3 reads CASRRETEPNYGYTF. The CDR3, as DNA: TGCGCCAGCAGAAGGGAGACGGAACCTAACTATGGCTACACCTTC.